One TCR beta chain is described in this entry. Clones were sequenced by immunoSEQ multiplex PCR, and TCRdb holds only the in-frame ones, with some missing. This table holds fewer than 300,000 clones, 85% found once. Germline lookup yields CDR1 SNHLY and CDR2 FYNNEI. The CDR3 extends over 15 amino acids. J gave up 8 bases and V 4 bases, and 9 bases lay outside the gene matches. The data stem from a study of blood T cell repertoires in COVID-19. At the level of the study: T cells, B-cell-depleted T cells, or PBMCs supplied cDNA or gDNA.

Participants were aged about 18 to 100 years, lived in about 26 US areas, and enrolled virtually. Cohort 3 recovered donors had two negative PCRs, clearance, or symptom resolution. This chain links TRBV2 with TRBJ1-4; 8 nucleotides align to TRBD1. Material for sequencing was PBMCs or T cells enriched from blood (not recorded which). This TCR came from a woman between 45 and 65 years old who had recovered from COVID-19. The CDR3 spells CASSVGQGMEEKLFF. CDR3 nucleotides: TGTGCCAGCAGTGTTGGACAGGGAATGGAGGAAAAACTGTTTTTT.